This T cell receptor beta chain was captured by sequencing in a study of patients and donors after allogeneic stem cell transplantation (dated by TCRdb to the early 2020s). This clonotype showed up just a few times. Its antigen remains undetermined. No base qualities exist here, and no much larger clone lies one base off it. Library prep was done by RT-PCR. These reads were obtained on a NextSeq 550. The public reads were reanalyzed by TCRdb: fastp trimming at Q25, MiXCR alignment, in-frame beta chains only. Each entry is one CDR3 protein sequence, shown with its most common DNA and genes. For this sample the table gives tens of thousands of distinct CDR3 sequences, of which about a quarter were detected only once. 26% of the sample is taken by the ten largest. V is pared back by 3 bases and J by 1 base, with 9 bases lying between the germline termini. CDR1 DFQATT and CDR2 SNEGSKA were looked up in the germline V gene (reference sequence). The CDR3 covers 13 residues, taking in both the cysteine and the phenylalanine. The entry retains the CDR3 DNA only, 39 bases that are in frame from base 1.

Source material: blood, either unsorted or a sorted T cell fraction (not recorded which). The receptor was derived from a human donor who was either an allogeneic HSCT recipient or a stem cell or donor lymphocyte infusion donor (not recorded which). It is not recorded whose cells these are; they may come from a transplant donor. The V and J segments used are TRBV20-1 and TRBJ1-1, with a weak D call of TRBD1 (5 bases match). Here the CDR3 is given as CSARKQENTEAFF. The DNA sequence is TGCAGTGCTAGGAAACAGGAGAACACTGAAGCTTTCTTT.